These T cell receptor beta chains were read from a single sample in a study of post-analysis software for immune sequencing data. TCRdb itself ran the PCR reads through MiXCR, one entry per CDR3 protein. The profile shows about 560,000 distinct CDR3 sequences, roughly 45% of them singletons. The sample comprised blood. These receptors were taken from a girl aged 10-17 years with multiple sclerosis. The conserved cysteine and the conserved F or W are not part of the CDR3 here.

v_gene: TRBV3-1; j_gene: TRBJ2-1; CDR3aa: ASSQDAGTGIYNEQF
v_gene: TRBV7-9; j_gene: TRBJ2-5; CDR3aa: ASSLVILWETQY
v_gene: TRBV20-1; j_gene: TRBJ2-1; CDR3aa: SARDRGDPSYNEQF
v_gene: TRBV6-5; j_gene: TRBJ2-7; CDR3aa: ASSYSGTGDLLLYEQY
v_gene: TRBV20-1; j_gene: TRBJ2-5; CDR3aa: SARDKDGQGQETQY
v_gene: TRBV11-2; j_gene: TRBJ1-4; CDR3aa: ASSLDPRTGMGYSEKLF
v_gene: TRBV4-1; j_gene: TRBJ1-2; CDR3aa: ASSQQGQGNGYT
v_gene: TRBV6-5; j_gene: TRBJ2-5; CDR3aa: ASSYEREAVLETQY
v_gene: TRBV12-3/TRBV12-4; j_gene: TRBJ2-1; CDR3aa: ASSRLADNEQF
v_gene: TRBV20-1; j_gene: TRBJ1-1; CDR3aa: SARGGEVGNTEAF
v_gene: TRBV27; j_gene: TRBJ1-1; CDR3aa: ASRRTGSNTEAF
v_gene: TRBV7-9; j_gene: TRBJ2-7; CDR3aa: ASSLRAVDEQY
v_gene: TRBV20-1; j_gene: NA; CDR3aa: SGSSGTVQETQF
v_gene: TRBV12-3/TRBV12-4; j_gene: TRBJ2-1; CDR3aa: ASSPTRTSGLYNEQF
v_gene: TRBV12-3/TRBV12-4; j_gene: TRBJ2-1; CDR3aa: ASSLRGAHNEQF
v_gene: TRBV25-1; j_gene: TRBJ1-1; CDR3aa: ASSVYTEAF
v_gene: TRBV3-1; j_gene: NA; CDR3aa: ASSQDLARLGETQY
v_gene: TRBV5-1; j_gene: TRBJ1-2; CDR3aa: ASSLDRGERDGYT
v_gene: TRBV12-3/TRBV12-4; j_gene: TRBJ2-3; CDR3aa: ASSFKSQRPDTQY
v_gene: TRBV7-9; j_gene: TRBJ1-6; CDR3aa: ASSFSGALH
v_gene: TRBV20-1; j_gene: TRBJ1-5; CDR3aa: STRWRGGQPQH
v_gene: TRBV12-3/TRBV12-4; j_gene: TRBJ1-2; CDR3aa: ASPSPTALYGYT
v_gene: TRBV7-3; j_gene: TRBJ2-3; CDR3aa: ASSLGQGAADTQY
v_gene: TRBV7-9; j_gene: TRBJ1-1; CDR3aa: ASSLKTGDTEAF